Presented here are 20 T cell receptor beta chains from one specimen sequenced in a study of regulatory T cells in long-lasting Graves disease. Time point indicated: newly diagnosed GD, antithyroid drugs for less than 3 months. TCR sequences were obtained from RNA taken from PBMCs. According to the study, TCR beta libraries were built with iRepertoire HTBI primers and CDR3-region Arm-PCR. Via MiXCR, TCRdb re-called the multiplex PCR reads, giving one row per CDR3 protein. The table includes fewer than 550,000 distinct CDR3 sequences, over 15% detected once. The same data also contributed to another study, on T cells in Graves' hyperthyroidism and ophthalmopathy.

The sample in question was peripheral blood mononuclear cells (PBMCs), obtained at new diagnosis, from a patient treated with antithyroid drugs. The receptors come from a woman younger than 35 with Graves disease.

This clonotype was detected ten times or more. V gene TRBV28 combines with J gene TRBJ2-1; possible D gene TRBD2, 5 bases. Germline V gene lookup returns CDR1 MDHEN and CDR2 SYDVKM. V was shortened by 8 bases and J by 0 bases, with 8 bases between the two germline ends. The CDR3 consists of 13 residues. The CDR3 is CASAGSSYNEQFF. CDR3 nucleotides: TGTGCCAGCGCGGGTAGCTCCTACAATGAGCAGTTCTTC.

This clonotype has just a few counts. V and J are TRBV25-1 and TRBJ2-1; D is undetermined. This CDR3 is 14 amino acids long. V lost 6 bases and J lost 3, with 12 bases in between. Per germline, CDR1 MGHDK and CDR2 SYGVNS. The CDR3 here is CASSVFGNYNEQFF. In DNA form, the CDR3 reads TGTGCCAGCAGCGTTTTCGGCAACTACAATGAGCAGTTCTTC.

The chain employs TRBV27 and TRBJ1-6, with 8 bases aligning to TRBD1. CDR1 and CDR2 from the germline V gene are MNHEY and SMNVEV (reference sequence). There are 16 residues in the CDR3. V trimming: 6 bases; J trimming: 8 bases; junction bases outside the gene matches: 12. CDR3 protein: CASSLLARQGYSPLHF. CDR3 coding DNA: TGTGCCAGCAGCCTCCTCGCCAGACAGGGGTATTCACCCCTCCACTTT.

The chain links TRBV24-1 to TRBJ1-1; 10 positions agree with TRBD1. V lost 9 bases, J lost 7 bases, and 19 bases stayed unmatched. This CDR3 comprises 17 residues. Germline-derived CDR1 and CDR2 are KGHDR and SFDVKD. In nucleotides, the CDR3 is TGTGCCACCCGTAGATGGCTTCCGGGACAGGGGTGTGGTGAAGCTTTCTTT. Its protein product is CATRRWLPGQGCGEAFF.

The chain couples TRBV6-1 to TRBJ2-7; no reliable D call. V lost 8 bases and J lost 4, with 15 bases in between. Germline CDR1 reads MNHNS; CDR2 reads SASEGT. The CDR3 totals 13 residues. The CDR3 coding sequence is TGTGCCAGCGGACGAGGCAGTCGGTACGAGCAGTACTTC. This sequence encodes CASGRGSRYEQYF.

This clonotype was counted a single time. The CDR3 DNA reads as TGCAGCGTGACACAGGGGGGTAATCAGCCCCAGCATTTT. It codes for CSVTQGGNQPQHF. V gene TRBV29-1 combines with J gene TRBJ1-5; 8 nucleotides line up with TRBD1. The CDR3 is 13 residues long. V lost 6 bases, J lost 4 bases, and 5 bases stayed unmatched. The germline V gene has CDR1 SQVTM and CDR2 ANQGSEA.

J is TRBJ2-1 and V is TRBV20-1; D is perhaps TRBD1 or TRBD2 (5 bases each). Trimming stripped 7 bases from V and 2 bases from J, with 18 bases between. The germline V gene encodes CDR1 DFQATT and CDR2 SNEGSKA (reference sequence). This CDR3 has 15 residues. The CDR3 coding sequence is TGCAGTGGCCTGGGGGAAGGGAGCCCCTACAATGAGCAGTTCTTC. Its protein is CSGLGEGSPYNEQFF.

In this sample, this clonotype turned up a few times. This chain connects TRBV7-3 to TRBJ2-1; TRBD2 matches 11 bases. Per the germline V gene, CDR1 is SGHTA and CDR2 is FQGTGA. The V segment lost 2 bases and the J segment 8 bases; nucleotides outside the gene matches: 5. This CDR3 has 15 residues. CDR3: CASSLVTSGSHEQFF. The CDR3 nucleotides read TGTGCCAGCAGCTTAGTTACTAGCGGGAGTCATGAGCAGTTCTTC.

The sample holds many counts of this clonotype. This chain connects TRBV28 to TRBJ2-1; 7 bases map to TRBD1. The CDR3 runs to 16 residues. The trim removed 6 bases at V and 2 bases at J, leaving 10 bases unmatched. CDR1 is MDHEN and CDR2 is SYDVKM in the germline V gene. CDR3 residues: CASSIDRVLAYNEQFF. DNA of the CDR3: TGTGCCAGCAGCATTGACAGGGTCCTCGCCTACAATGAGCAGTTCTTC.

This clonotype was observed at least ten times. This chain links TRBV7-2 with TRBJ2-2; 11 nucleotides match TRBD2. The CDR3 covers 15 residues. CDR1 SGHTA and CDR2 FQGNSA come from the germline V gene. V trimming: 5 bases; J trimming: 5 bases; junction bases outside the gene matches: 4. The CDR3 protein is CASSRRLAGTGELFF. The DNA of the CDR3 is TGTGCCAGCAGCCGTAGACTAGCGGGAACCGGGGAGCTGTTTTTT.

At least ten counts were recorded for this clonotype. The chain recombines TRBV28 with TRBJ2-7; TRBD2 is a possible D gene (6 bases). The CDR3 is made up of 16 amino acids. CDR1 and CDR2 (germline): MDHEN, SYDVKM. V lost 5 bases to trimming and J lost 0 bases, with 17 bases between them. This CDR3 reads CASSPSFGGPSYEQYF. DNA for the CDR3: TGTGCCAGCAGTCCGTCCTTCGGGGGACCCTCCTACGAGCAGTACTTC.

This clonotype was observed a handful of times. The chain carries TRBV5-8 and TRBJ2-1; unclear D gene. The V gene lost 4 bases and the J gene lost 8 bases, with 13 bases spanning the gap. This CDR3 contains 13 residues. From germline, CDR1 is SGHTS and CDR2 YDEGEE. Here the CDR3 DNA reads TGTGCCAGCAGCCTACTGGGGTTCGATGAGCAGTTCTTC. It specifies CASSLLGFDEQFF.

This clonotype has at least ten counts. The rearrangement links TRBV7-3 to TRBJ2-2, with 7 bases aligning to TRBD1. The CDR3 covers 16 residues. Germline CDR1 is SGHTA and CDR2 is FQGTGA. Trimming removed 5 bases from V and 1 base from J; junction bases left unmatched: 7. The CDR3 coding sequence is TGTGCCAGCAGCCTAATATCAGGGGGGAACACCGGGGAGCTGTTTTTT. It is translated as CASSLISGGNTGELFF.

This clonotype was detected a few times. A much larger clone lies one base from this, so it may be a read error. The chain employs TRBV28 and TRBJ2-4; D perhaps matches TRBD1 (6 bases). The germline V and J ends were trimmed by 10 bases and 1 base, with 14 bases remaining between them. The length of the CDR3 is 14 residues. Germline CDR1 MDHEN, CDR2 SYDVKM. The CDR3 DNA reads as TGTGCCAACAGCCTAGGGGGTGCCAAAAACATTCAGTACTTC. It is translated as CANSLGGAKNIQYF. Looking up the rest from reference TRBV28 and TRBJ2-4 gives the full variable domain: DVKVTQSSRYLVKRTGEKVFLECVQDMDHENMFWYRQDPGLGLRLIYFSYDVKMKEKGDIPEGYSVSREKKERFSLILESASTNQTSMYLCANSLGGAKNIQYFGAGTRLSVL.

This clonotype was recorded many times. The rearrangement links TRBV7-9 to TRBJ2-7; TRBD1 agrees at 9 bases. CDR1 SEHNR and CDR2 FQNEAQ come from the germline V gene (reference sequence). J gave up 5 bases and V 8 bases, and 10 bases lay outside the gene matches. The CDR3 runs 14 residues. CDR3 sequence: CASGTGTGYHEQYF. In DNA, the CDR3 is TGTGCCAGCGGGACCGGGACAGGGTATCACGAGCAGTACTTC.

This clonotype occurred many times. The rearrangement links TRBV12-3 or TRBV12-4 to TRBJ1-6, with a weak D call TRBD1 (6 bases). The V end lost 5 bases, the J end lost 10 bases, and 15 bases lay between the germline ends. The CDR3 is 14 residues long. CDR3 bases: TGTGCCAGCAGTCCCAGGGGCGAAGCGTCACCCCTCCACTTT. Its protein product is CASSPRGEASPLHF.

This clonotype has ten or more counts. The chain employs TRBV5-4 and TRBJ2-1; possibly TRBD2 for D (5 bases). CDR3 length: 13 residues. V was cut by 4 bases and J by 10 bases, with 15 bases left in between. Germline CDR1 is SGHNT and CDR2 is YYREEE (reference sequence). The CDR3 protein is CASSRTGVSEQFF. The CDR3 region has the DNA TGTGCCAGCAGCCGTACCGGGGTCAGCGAGCAGTTCTTC.

This clonotype showed up many times. This chain connects TRBV3-1 to TRBJ1-2, with D possibly TRBD1 on 5 matching bases. This CDR3 has 15 amino acids. V was cut by 2 bases and J by 0 bases, with 10 bases left in between. Germline values: CDR1 LGHDT, CDR2 YNNKEL (reference sequence). CDR3 region: CASSQPGTANYGYTF. Here the CDR3 DNA reads TGTGCCAGCAGCCAACCGGGGACGGCTAACTATGGCTACACCTTC.

This chain connects TRBV3-1 to TRBJ2-1, with D unresolved. The CDR3 totals 16 residues. The germline gives CDR1 LGHDT, CDR2 YNNKEL (reference sequence). Trimming took off 4 bases at V and 0 bases at J, with 13 bases between the two ends. CDR3 sequence (DNA): TGTGCCAGCAGCCGTCGGGCCACAAGCTCCTACAATGAGCAGTTCTTC. Translation: CASSRRATSSYNEQFF.

This clonotype has ten or more counts. This chain connects TRBV10-3 to TRBJ2-1; 7 bases fit TRBD1. The CDR3 runs to 13 residues. Trimming took 6 bases from V and 8 from J; bases not matched to a gene: 7. Germline values: CDR1 ENHRY, CDR2 SYGVKD. The CDR3 bases are TGTGCCATCAGAGACTCAGGGGGAGATGAGCAGTTCTTC. It translates to CAIRDSGGDEQFF.